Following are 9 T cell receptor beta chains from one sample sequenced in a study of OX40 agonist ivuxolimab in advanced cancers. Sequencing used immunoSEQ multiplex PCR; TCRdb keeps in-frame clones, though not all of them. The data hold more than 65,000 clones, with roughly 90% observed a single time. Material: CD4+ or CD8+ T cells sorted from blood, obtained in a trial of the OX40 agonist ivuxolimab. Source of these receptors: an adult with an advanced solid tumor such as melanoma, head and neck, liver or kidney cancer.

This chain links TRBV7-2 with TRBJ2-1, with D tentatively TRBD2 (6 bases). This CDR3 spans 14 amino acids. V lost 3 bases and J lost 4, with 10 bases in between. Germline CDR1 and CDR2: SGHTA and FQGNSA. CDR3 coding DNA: TGTGCCAGCAGCTTGGGACTTCGGTACAATGAGCAGTTCTTC. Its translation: CASSLGLRYNEQFF. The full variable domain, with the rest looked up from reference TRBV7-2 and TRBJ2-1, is GAGVSQSPSNKVTEKGKDVELRCDPISGHTALYWYRQSLGQGLEFLIYFQGNSAPDKSGLPSDRFSAERTGGSVSTLTIQRTQQEDSAVYLCASSLGLRYNEQFFGPGTRLTVL.

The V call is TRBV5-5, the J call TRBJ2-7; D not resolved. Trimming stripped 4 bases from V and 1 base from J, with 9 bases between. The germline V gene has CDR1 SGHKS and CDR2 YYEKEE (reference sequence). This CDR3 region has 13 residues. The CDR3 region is CASSPGMSYEQYF. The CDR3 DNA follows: TGTGCCAGCAGCCCCGGCATGTCCTACGAGCAGTACTTC.

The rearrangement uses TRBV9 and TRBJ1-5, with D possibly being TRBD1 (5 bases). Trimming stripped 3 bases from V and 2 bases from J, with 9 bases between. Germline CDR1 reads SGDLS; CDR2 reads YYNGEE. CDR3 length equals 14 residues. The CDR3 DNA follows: TGTGCCAGCAGCGGGGGGGACGGCAATCAGCCCCAGCATTTT. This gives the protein CASSGGDGNQPQHF.

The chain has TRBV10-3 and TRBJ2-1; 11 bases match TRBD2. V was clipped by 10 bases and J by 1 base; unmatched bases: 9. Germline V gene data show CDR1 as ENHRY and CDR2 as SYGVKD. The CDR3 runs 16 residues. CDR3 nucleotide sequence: TGTGCCAGCAACAGGGCTAGCGGGGGGTCCTACAATGAGCAGTTCTTC. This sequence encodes CASNRASGGSYNEQFF.

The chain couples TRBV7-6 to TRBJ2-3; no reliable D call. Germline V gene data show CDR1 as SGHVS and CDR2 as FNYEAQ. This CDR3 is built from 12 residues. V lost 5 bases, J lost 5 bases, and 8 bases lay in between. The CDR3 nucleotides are TGTGCCAGCAGCCATGGGCTAGATACGCAGTATTTT. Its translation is CASSHGLDTQYF.

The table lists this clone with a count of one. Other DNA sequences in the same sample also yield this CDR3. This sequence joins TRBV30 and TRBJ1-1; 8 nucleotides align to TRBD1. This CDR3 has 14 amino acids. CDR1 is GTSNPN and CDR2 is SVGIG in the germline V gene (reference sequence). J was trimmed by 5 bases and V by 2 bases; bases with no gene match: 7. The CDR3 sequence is CAWSPGQGRTEAFF. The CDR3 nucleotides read TGTGCCTGGAGTCCAGGACAGGGTAGGACTGAAGCTTTCTTT. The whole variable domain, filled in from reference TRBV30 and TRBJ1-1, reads SQTIHQWPATLVQPVGSPLSLECTVEGTSNPNLYWYRQAAGRGLQLLFYSVGIGQISSEVPQNLSASRPQDRQFILSSKKLLLSDSGFYLCAWSPGQGRTEAFFGQGTRLTVV.

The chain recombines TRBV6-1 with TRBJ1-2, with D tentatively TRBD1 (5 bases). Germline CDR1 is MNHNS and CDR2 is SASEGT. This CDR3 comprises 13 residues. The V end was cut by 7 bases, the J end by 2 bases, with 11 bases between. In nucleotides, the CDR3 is TGTGCCAGCATAGGGGTTGGGAACTATGGCTACACCTTC. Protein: CASIGVGNYGYTF.

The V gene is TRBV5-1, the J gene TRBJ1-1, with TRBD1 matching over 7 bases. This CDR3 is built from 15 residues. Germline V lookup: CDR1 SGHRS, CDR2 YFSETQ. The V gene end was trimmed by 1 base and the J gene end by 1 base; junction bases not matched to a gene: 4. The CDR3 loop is CASSLSPGGNTEAFF. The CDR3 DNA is TGCGCCAGCAGCTTGTCCCCAGGGGGGAACACTGAAGCTTTCTTT.

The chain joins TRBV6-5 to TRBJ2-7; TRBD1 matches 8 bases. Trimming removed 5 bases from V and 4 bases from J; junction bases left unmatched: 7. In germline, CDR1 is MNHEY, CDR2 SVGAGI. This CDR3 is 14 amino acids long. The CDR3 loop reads CASSDRGWLYEQYF. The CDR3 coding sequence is TGTGCCAGCAGTGACAGGGGCTGGTTGTACGAGCAGTACTTC.